The subject of this entry is one T cell receptor beta chain. In its sample, this clonotype was seen a few times. Its antigen is currently not known. Base qualities are not recorded, but no much larger clone differs from it by a single base. Taken with the paper, the label for treatment or condition translates to: allogeneic hematopoietic cell transplantation with graft depleted of TCRalphabeta T cells and CD19 B cells. The children who served as transplant recipients had been given grafts of TCRalphabeta/CD19-depleted allogeneic hematopoietic cells. Library method: PCR. The sequencing machine was an Illumina HiSeq 2500. Molecular barcoding was employed in the preparation of TCR libraries, with unique molecular identifiers being used to normalize TCRbeta repertoire quantification. Using fastp at Q25 and MiXCR, TCRdb reprocessed the public reads and kept productive beta chains. All rows with the same CDR3 protein become a single entry with the most common DNA and genes. The sample data list under 850,000 distinct CDR3 sequences, and 13% of these were observed just once. The ten largest clones capture roughly 0.84% of the sample.

This specimen belongs to a study of T-cell reconstitution after alpha-beta-depleted transplantation in children (dated by TCRdb to 2016 to 2018). In the study overall: The study quantitatively tracked T-cell immune reconstitution after TCRalphabeta/CD19-depleted allogeneic hematopoietic cell transplantation in children using TCR repertoire profiling.

General study outcomes and caveats: Over the following months the frequencies of hyperexpanded clones went down, and after one year T-cell counts and TCRbeta diversity were mostly credited to newly produced T cells. The apparently early recovery of alphabetaT-cell counts about two months after transplant reportedly depended on only several hundred rapidly expanded clones that came from non-depleted graft cells. The high TCRbeta diversity at day 60 in some patients was ascribed to recipient T cells and intrathymic progenitors that had survived conditioning.

The sequence was collected from a girl aged 2-10 years with congenital amegakaryocytic thrombocytopenia, due to receive a stem cell transplant. Sequenced material: PBMCs, taken before TCRalphabeta/CD19-depleted stem cell transplant.

For the CDR3, the sequence is CASRGLLAGADTQYF. The nucleotide sequence reads as follows: TGTGCCAGCCGAGGACTGTTAGCGGGAGCAGATACGCAGTATTTT. The rearranged chain carries TRBV27 and TRBJ2-3, with TRBD2 matching 9 junction bases. Germline trimming amounts to 8 bases on V and 4 bases on J, with 10 as the count of junction bases outside the gene matches. Based on the germline V gene (reference sequence), the CDR1 and CDR2 sequences are MNHEY and SMNVEV. The CDR3 measures 15 amino acids from cysteine to phenylalanine. Of all the DNA, just the CDR3 is kept, 45 bases in frame from base 1.